The rows below give T cell receptor beta chains drawn from one sample of a study of stem cell transplantation in POMP-related autoinflammatory disease. Method: immunoSEQ multiplex PCR; TCRdb's copy keeps in-frame clones and lacks some. The table shows about 26,000 clones, with around 86% occurring only once. The source material was CD4+ T cells from PBMCs, sampled before stem cell transplantation. These receptors were taken from a human donor with POMP-related autoinflammation and immune dysregulation (PRAID). CDR3s include the opening cysteine and the closing phenylalanine or tryptophan. D genes are given only for firm matches. Expanded clones are given a class, and other clones once, few, many or no size at all.

>TRBJ2-1|TRBV11-1|TRBD1|.
CASSPRPQGARGFF
TGTGCCAGCAGCCCGCGGCCCCAGGGGGCGCGAGGGTTCTTC
>TRBJ2-7|TRBV5-4|TRBD1|.
CASSPGQGNREQYF
TGTGCCAGCAGCCCGGGACAGGGTAATCGGGAGCAGTACTTC
>TRBJ1-6|TRBV30|TRBD1|few
CAWSRDRGNSPLHF
TGTGCCTGGAGTAGAGACAGGGGAAATTCACCCCTCCACTTT
>TRBJ2-5|TRBV5-1|TRBD1|.
CASSLGTGFMETQYF
TGCGCCAGCAGCCTAGGGACAGGATTTATGGAGACCCAGTACTTC
>TRBJ1-4|TRBV19|.|.
CASSSVGGLGEKLFF
TGTGCCAGTAGTTCGGTAGGCGGCCTAGGGGAAAAACTGTTTTTT
>TRBJ1-5|TRBV19|TRBD1|.
CASSISVGQGSNQPQHF
TGTGCCAGTAGTATTTCCGTGGGACAGGGGAGCAATCAGCCCCAGCATTTT
>TRBJ1-2|TRBV5-1|.|.
CASSLDSRSYGYTF
TGCGCCAGCAGCTTGGATAGTCGGAGCTATGGCTACACCTTC
>TRBJ1-5|TRBV7-9|.|.
CASSYEQGSNQPQHF
TGTGCCAGCAGCTACGAACAGGGTAGCAATCAGCCCCAGCATTTT
>TRBJ2-3|TRBV10-1|TRBD1|.
CASSEPWTGGTDTQYF
TGCGCCAGCAGTGAGCCCTGGACAGGGGGCACAGATACGCAGTATTTT
>TRBJ2-7|TRBV7-9|TRBD2|.
CASSLGTSATYEQYF
TGTGCCAGCAGCTTAGGGACTAGCGCTACCTACGAGCAGTACTTC
>TRBJ2-7|TRBV5-1|.|.
CASSWAGRPEWEQYF
TGCGCCAGCAGCTGGGCCGGGCGGCCCGAGTGGGAGCAGTACTTC
>TRBJ2-1|TRBV18|.|.
CASSPSGAELNEQFF
TGTGCCAGCTCACCGTCGGGGGCGGAACTCAATGAGCAGTTCTTC
>TRBJ2-5|TRBV6-1|.|once
CASSVALLQQQETQYF
TGTGCCAGCAGTGTGGCGCTTCTACAACAACAAGAGACCCAGTACTTC
>TRBJ2-3|TRBV28|.|.
CASSLPDGPRTDTQYF
TGTGCCAGCAGTTTACCCGACGGCCCTCGCACAGATACGCAGTATTTT
>TRBJ2-1|TRBV11-3|TRBD2|.
CASSPGLAGGVSSYNEQFF
TGTGCCAGCAGCCCGGGACTAGCGGGAGGGGTAAGCTCCTACAATGAGCAGTTCTTC
>TRBJ2-3|TRBV12-1|.|.
CASSFGHWRGGIDTQYF
TGTGCCAGCAGCTTTGGACACTGGCGGGGGGGAATAGATACGCAGTATTTT
>TRBJ1-1|TRBV19|.|.
CASSTPPGVLNTEAFF
TGTGCCAGTAGTACCCCCCCAGGGGTCTTGAACACTGAAGCTTTCTTT
>TRBJ1-4|TRBV6-1|.|.
CASNSEILREKLFF
TGTGCCAGCAATTCGGAGATTTTGAGGGAAAAACTGTTTTTT
>TRBJ1-5|TRBV7-3|.|.
CASSLRGDQPQHF
TGTGCCAGCAGCTTAAGGGGGGATCAGCCCCAGCATTTT
>TRBJ2-3|TRBV2|TRBD1|.
CASSTGGTDTQYF
TGTGCCAGCAGTACAGGGGGAACAGATACGCAGTATTTT
>TRBJ2-3|TRBV19|TRBD2|.
CASSTKGRGSTDTQYF
TGTGCCAGTAGTACAAAGGGGAGGGGATCCACAGATACGCAGTATTTT
>TRBJ2-1|TRBV6-1|TRBD2|.
CASTTLAGASNEQFF
TGTGCCAGCACCACACTAGCGGGAGCGTCTAATGAGCAGTTCTTC
>TRBJ1-2|TRBV4-1|.|.
CASSQGLQGRGKDYGYTF
TGCGCCAGCAGCCAAGGCTTACAGGGTAGGGGGAAAGACTATGGCTACACCTTC
>TRBJ1-2|TRBV29-1|.|.
CSGRTANYGYTF
TGCAGCGGTAGGACAGCAAACTATGGCTACACCTTC
>TRBJ2-7|TRBV19|.|.
CASSTSTGSQDEQYF
TGTGCCAGTAGTACGTCCACCGGGAGCCAGGACGAGCAGTACTTC
>TRBJ1-4|TRBV6-1|.|.
CASTATSGREKLFF
TGTGCCAGCACTGCGACGTCCGGACGGGAAAAACTGTTTTTT
>TRBJ1-1|TRBV2|TRBD1|.
CASGDRVTTEAFF
TGTGCCAGCGGGGACAGGGTTACGACTGAAGCTTTCTTT
>TRBJ1-1|TRBV5-1|.|.
CASSLFGEGTEAFF
TGCGCCAGCAGCCTCTTCGGGGAGGGCACTGAAGCTTTCTTT
>TRBJ2-3|TRBV9|TRBD2|.
CASSVGLAGIGGTDTQYF
TGTGCCAGCAGCGTAGGGCTAGCGGGGATAGGCGGCACAGATACGCAGTATTTT
>TRBJ1-5|TRBV6-5|TRBD1|.
CASSATGYSNQPQHF
TGTGCCAGCAGTGCGACAGGGTATAGCAATCAGCCCCAGCATTTT